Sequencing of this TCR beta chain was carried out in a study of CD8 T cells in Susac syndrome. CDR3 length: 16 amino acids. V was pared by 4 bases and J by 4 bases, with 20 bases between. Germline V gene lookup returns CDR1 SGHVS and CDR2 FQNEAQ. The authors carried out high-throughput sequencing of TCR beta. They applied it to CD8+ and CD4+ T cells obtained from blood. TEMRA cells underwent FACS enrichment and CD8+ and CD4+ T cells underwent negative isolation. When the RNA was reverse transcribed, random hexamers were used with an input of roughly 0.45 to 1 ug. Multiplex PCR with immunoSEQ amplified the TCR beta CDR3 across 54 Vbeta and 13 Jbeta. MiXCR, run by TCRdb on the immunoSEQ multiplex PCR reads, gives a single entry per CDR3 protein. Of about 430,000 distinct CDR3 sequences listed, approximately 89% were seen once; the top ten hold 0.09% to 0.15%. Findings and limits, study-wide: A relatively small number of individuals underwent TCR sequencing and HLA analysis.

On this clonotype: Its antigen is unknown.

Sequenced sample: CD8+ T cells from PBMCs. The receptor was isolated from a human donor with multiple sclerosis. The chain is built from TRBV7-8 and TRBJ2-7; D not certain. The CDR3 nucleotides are TGTGCCAGCAGCTGGTCACTGGACCCAAAACGGTACGAGCAGTACTTC. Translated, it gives CASSWSLDPKRYEQYF.